Listed below are T cell receptor beta chains from one sample, sequenced in a study of blood T cell repertoires in COVID-19. Libraries were prepared by immunoSEQ multiplex PCR; TCRdb keeps only in-frame clonotypes and omits some of them. The table shows fewer than 110,000 clones, with about 87% occurring only once. Specimen: peripheral blood. The receptors derive from a woman in her twenties or thirties with acute or convalescent COVID-19. CDR3s include the opening cysteine and the closing phenylalanine or tryptophan. D genes are given only for firm matches.

TRBV29-1,TRBD1,CSVNRGSANTGELFF
TRBV5-1,NA,CASSLGAGQGNSPLHF
TRBV6-1,TRBD2,CASSDLTSGGPYNEQFF
TRBV7-9,TRBD2,CASSTSGGAGDTQYF
TRBV18,TRBD1,CASGTKQGAPYNEQFF
TRBV18,NA,CASSSYLSDTIYF
TRBV2,NA,CASSSGWGNTIYF
TRBV28,NA,CASTLTMVGLRGEQYF
TRBV27,NA,CASKRRDTQYF
TRBV5-1,NA,CASSPAGEGTITLHF
TRBV4-1,NA,CASSQITGVAGNSPLHF
TRBV19,NA,CASSFRTVNQPQHF
TRBV5-5,NA,CASSLYRVNQPQHF
TRBV12-1,NA,CASSPTSLDRGVSSPLHF
TRBV19,NA,CASSIARVSSYNEQFF
TRBV11-2,NA,CASSLWATPLHF
TRBV30,TRBD1,CAWSTGGISGNTIYF
TRBV28,NA,CASRYGTIRAEAFF
TRBV11-3,NA,CASSSNLHESPSF
TRBV2,TRBD2,CASSEAGLAQETQYF
TRBV28,NA,CASSPPVGAGYTF
TRBV5-1,NA,CASSPAGAGIETQYF